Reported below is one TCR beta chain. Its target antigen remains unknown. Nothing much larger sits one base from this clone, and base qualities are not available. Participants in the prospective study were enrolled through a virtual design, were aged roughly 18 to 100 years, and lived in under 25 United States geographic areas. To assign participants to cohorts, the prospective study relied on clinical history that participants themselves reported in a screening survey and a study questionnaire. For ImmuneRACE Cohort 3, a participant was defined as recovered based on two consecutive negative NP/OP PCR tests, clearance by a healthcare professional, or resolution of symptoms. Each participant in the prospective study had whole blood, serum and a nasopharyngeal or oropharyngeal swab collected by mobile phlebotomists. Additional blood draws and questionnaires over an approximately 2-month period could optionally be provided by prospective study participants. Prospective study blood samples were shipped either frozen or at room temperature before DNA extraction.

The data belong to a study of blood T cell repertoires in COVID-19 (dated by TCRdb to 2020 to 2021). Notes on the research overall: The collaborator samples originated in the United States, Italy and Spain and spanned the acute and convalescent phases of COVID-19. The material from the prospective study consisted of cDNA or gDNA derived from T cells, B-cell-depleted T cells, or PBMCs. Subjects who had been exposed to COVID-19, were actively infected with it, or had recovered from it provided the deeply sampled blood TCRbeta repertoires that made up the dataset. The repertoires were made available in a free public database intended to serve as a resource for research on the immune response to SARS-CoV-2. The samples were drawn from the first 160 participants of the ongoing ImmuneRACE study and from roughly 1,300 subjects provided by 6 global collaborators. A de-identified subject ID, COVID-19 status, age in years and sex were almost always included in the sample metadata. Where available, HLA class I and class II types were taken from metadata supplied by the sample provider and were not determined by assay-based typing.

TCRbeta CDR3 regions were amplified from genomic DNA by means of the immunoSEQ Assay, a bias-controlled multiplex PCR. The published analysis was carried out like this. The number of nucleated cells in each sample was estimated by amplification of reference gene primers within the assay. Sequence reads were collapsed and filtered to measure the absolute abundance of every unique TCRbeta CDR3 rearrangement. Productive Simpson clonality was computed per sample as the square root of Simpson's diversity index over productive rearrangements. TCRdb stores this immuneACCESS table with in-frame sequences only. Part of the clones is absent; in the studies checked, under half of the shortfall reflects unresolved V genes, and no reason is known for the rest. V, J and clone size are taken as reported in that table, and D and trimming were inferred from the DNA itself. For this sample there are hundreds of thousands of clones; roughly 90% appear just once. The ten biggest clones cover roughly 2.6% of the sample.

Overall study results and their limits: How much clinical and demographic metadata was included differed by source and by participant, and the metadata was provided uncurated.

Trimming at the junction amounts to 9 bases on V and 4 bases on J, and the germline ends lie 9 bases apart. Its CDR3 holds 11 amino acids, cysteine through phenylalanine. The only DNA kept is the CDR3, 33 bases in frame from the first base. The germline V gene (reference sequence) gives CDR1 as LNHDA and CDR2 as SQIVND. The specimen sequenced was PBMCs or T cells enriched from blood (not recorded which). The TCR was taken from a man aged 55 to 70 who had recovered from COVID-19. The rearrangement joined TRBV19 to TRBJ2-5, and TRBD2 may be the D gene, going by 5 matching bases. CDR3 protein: CASRGGETQYF. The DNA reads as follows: TGTGCCAGCCGGGGTGGAGAGACCCAGTACTTC. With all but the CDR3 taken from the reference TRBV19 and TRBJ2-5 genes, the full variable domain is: DGGITQSPKYLFRKEGQNVTLSCEQNLNHDAMYWYRQDPGQGLRLIYYSQIVNDFQKGDIAEGYSVSREKKESFPLTVTSAQKNPTAFYLCASRGGETQYFGPGTRLLVL.